Below, one T cell receptor (beta chain) is given with its context. Its antigen is unknown. The sample comes from a study of shared clonotypes between healthy human individuals. Study-level findings and limits: Naive CD4 clonotypes overlapped across several donors at roughly 5.1%.

The protocol was immunoSEQ multiplex PCR, while the TCRdb copy is restricted to in-frame clones and leaves out a portion. The sample holds roughly 770,000 clones, around 96% seen once. The naive CD8 subset, CD45RO-negative cells positively selected for CCR7, excluded terminally differentiated effector memory CD45RA+ cells. This CDR3 region has 16 residues. V dropped 0 bases and J dropped 5; count of bases not matched to a gene: 11. Per the germline V gene, CDR1 is SGHRS and CDR2 is YFSETQ. Input material: naive CD8+ T cells sorted from blood. The chain joins TRBV5-1 to TRBJ2-7; 7 bases agree with TRBD1. The TCR was taken from a man younger than 45 in good health. CDR3 loop: CASSLENRGPRDEQYF. The DNA for the CDR3 is TGCGCCAGCAGCTTGGAGAACAGGGGCCCCCGAGACGAGCAGTACTTC.